The 2 T cell receptor beta chains below were found in one sample sequenced in a study of shared clonotypes between healthy human individuals (dated by TCRdb to 2019 to 2021). The library was built by means of the immunoSEQ multiplex PCR assay. This immuneACCESS table, as held by TCRdb, lists in-frame sequences with V and J called but not all clones. Of the missing ones, under half trace to an unresolved V gene in checked studies; the others have no known cause. This sample holds about 1.1 million clones; roughly 80% were observed only once. The ten largest make up 0.89% of the sample. Source material: memory CD4+ T cells from PBMCs. What the cell subset or site label conveys for this sample: CD45RA-negative fraction. All receptors derive from a young man in good health. Some clones in this sample may be carry-over from other donors' samples.

The gene calls are TRBV28 and TRBJ1-2; D possibly corresponds to TRBD1 (6 bases). Germline CDR1 is MDHEN and CDR2 is SYDVKM. This CDR3 has 14 residues. Trimming pared 10 bases from V and 4 bases from J, leaving 19 bases between. CDR3 amino acids: CATKQGIYSYGYTF. DNA of the CDR3: TGTGCCACCAAACAGGGTATTTATTCCTATGGCTACACCTTC.

This clone was counted between two and nine times. This chain links TRBV2 with TRBJ1-1, with D possibly TRBD1 on 6 matching bases. The CDR3 runs to 12 residues. V shed 4 bases and J shed 8 bases, with 11 bases lying between them. From germline, CDR1 is SNHLY and CDR2 FYNNEI. The CDR3: CASSADRTEAFF. The CDR3 coding sequence is TGTGCCAGCAGTGCGGACAGAACCGAAGCTTTCTTT.